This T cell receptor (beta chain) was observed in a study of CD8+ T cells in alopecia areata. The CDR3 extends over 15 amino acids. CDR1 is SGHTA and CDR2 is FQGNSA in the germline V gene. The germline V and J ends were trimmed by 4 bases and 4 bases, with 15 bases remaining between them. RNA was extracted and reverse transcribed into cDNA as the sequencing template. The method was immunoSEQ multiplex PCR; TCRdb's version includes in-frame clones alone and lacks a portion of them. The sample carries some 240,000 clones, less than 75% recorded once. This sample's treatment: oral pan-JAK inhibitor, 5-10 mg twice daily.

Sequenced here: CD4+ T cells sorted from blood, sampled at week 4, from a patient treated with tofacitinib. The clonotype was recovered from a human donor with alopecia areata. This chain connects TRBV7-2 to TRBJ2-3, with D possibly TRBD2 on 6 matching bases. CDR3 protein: CASSSTGLLSDTQYF. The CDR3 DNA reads TGTGCCAGCAGCTCCACCGGACTACTCTCAGATACGCAGTATTTT.